This T cell receptor beta chain was recorded in a study of chemoradiotherapy in HPV16-positive cancers. V trimming: 3 bases; J trimming: 9 bases; junction bases outside the gene matches: 7. Germline lookup yields CDR1 SGDLS and CDR2 YYNGEE. This CDR3 is built from 15 residues. Here immunoSEQ multiplex PCR was the method, and the copy in TCRdb shows in-frame clones only, minus some. Of about 6,500 clones in the sample, around nine tenths were seen once. V and J are TRBV9 and TRBJ2-1; TRBD2 matches at 12 bases. This sample comprised blood, obtained from a patient who underwent chemoradiotherapy. This TCR was recovered from a human donor with HPV-associated anogenital cancer. Written as DNA, the CDR3 is TGTGCCAGCAGCGCTGGACTAGCGGGGATCGGTGAGCAGTTCTTC. As protein: CASSAGLAGIGEQFF.